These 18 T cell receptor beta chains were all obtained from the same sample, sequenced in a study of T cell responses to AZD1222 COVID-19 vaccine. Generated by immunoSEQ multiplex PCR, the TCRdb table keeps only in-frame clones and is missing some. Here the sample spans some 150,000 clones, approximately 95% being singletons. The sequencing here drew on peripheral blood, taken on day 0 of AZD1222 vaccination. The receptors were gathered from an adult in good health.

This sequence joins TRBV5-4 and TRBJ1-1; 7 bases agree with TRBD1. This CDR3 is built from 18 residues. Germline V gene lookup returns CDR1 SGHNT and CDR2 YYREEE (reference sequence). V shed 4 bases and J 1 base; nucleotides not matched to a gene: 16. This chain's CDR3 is CASSGQGQVGMRNTEAFF. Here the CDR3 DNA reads TGTGCCAGCAGCGGACAAGGACAGGTCGGGATGAGGAACACTGAAGCTTTCTTT.

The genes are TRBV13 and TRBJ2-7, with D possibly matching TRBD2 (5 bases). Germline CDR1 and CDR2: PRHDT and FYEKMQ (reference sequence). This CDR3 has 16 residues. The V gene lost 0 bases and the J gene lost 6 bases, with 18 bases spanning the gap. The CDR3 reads CASSLGSSGGTAEQYF. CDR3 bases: TGTGCCAGCAGCTTAGGGAGCAGCGGAGGAACCGCCGAGCAGTACTTC.

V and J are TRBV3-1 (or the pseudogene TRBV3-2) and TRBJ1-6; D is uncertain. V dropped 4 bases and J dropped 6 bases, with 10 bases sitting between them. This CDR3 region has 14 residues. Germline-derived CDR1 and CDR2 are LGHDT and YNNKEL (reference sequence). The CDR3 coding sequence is TGTGCCAGCAGCCCTATGTGGAGTAATTCACCCCTCCACTTT. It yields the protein CASSPMWSNSPLHF.

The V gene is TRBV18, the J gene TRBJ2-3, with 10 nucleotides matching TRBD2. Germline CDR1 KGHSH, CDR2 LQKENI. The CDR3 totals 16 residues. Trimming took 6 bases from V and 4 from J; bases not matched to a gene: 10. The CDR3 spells CASSLVAGGTADTQYF. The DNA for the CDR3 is TGTGCCAGCTCTCTTGTAGCGGGGGGTACGGCAGATACGCAGTATTTT.

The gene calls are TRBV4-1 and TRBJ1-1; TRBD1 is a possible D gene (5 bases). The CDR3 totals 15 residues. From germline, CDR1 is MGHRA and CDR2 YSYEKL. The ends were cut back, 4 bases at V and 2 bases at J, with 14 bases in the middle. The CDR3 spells CASSPEMGVNTEAFF. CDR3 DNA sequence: TGCGCCAGCAGCCCAGAGATGGGGGTTAACACTGAAGCTTTCTTT.

The CDR3 loop reads CASSRAGGYNEQFF. CDR3 nucleotide sequence: TGTGCCAGCAGCCGAGCGGGAGGGTACAATGAGCAGTTCTTC. V is TRBV3-1 (or the pseudogene TRBV3-2) and J is TRBJ2-1; 10 bases map to TRBD2. CDR1 is LGHDT and CDR2 is YNNKEL in the germline V gene (reference sequence). V trimming: 4 bases; J trimming: 4 bases; junction bases outside the gene matches: 1. The CDR3 is made up of 14 amino acids.

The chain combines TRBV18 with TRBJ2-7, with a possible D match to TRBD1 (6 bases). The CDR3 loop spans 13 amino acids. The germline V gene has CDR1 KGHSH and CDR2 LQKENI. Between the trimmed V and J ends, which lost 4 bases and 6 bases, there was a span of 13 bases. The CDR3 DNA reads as TGTGCCAGCTCACGTGGGAGAGGGGGCGAGCAGTACTTC. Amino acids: CASSRGRGGEQYF.

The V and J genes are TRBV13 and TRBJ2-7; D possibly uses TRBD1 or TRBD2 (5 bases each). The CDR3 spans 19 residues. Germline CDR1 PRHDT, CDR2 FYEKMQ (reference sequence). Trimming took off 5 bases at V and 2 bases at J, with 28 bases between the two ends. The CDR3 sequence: CASSRRWGNPDQAPYEQYF. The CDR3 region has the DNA TGTGCCAGCAGCCGGAGGTGGGGGAATCCGGACCAGGCGCCCTACGAGCAGTACTTC.

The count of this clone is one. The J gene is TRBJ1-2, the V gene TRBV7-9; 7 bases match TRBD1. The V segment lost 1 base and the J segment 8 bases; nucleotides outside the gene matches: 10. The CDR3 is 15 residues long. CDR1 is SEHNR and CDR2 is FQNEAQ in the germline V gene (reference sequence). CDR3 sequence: CASSLVTGAAGGYTF. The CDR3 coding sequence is TGTGCCAGCAGCTTAGTTACAGGGGCGGCAGGAGGCTACACCTTC.

CDR3 coding DNA: TGTGCCAGCAGTTTCCTTAGGATTGGGGATCGGACCTTC. It codes for CASSFLRIGDRTF. V gene TRBV5-8 combines with J gene TRBJ1-2; D call uncertain. Trimming took 5 bases from V and 14 from J, leaving 22 bases between them. The germline gives CDR1 SGHTS, CDR2 YDEGEE. The CDR3 has 13 amino acids.

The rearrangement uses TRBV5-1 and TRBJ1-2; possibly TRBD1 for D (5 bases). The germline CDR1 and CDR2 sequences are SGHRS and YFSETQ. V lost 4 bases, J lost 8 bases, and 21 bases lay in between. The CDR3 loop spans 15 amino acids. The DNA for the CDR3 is TGCGCCAGCAGCCCAGGCCCAGCAGGGTTAGAAGGCTACACCTTC. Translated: CASSPGPAGLEGYTF.

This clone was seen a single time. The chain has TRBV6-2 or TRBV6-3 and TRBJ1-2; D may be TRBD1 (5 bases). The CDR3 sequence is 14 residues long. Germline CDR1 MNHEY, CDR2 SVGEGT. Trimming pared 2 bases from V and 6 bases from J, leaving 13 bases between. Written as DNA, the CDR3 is TGTGCCAGCAGTTACCCCGTTGCAGGGAATGGCTACACCTTC. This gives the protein CASSYPVAGNGYTF.

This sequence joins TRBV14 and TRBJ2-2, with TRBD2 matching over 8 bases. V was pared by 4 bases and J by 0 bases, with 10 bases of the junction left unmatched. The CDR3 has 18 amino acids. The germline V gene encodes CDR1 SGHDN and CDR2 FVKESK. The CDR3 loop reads CASSRRSPGLANTGELFF. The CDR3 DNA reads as TGTGCCAGCAGCCGCAGATCGCCGGGACTAGCGAACACCGGGGAGCTGTTTTTT.

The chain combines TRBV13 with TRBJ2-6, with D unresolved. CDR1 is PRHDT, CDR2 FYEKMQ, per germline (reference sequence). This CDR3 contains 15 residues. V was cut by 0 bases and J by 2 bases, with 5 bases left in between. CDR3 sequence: CASSLGLAGANVLTF. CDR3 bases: TGTGCCAGCAGCTTAGGGTTAGCTGGGGCCAACGTCCTGACTTTC.

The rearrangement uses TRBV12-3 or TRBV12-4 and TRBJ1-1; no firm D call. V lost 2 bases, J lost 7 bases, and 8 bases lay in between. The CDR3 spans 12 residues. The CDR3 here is CASSLFGYEAFF. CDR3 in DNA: TGTGCCAGCAGTTTATTCGGATATGAAGCTTTCTTT.

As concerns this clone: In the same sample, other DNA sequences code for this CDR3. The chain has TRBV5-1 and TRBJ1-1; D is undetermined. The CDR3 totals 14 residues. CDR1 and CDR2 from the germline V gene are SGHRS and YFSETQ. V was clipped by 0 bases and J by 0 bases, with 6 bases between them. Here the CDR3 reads CASSLGDLNTEAFF. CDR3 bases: TGCGCCAGCAGCTTGGGGGATTTGAACACTGAAGCTTTCTTT.

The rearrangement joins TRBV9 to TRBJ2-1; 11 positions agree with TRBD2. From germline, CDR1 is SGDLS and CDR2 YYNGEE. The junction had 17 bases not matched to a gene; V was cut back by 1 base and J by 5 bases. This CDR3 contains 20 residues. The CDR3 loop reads CASSVQLAGGLLYGDNEQFF. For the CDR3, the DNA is TGTGCCAGCAGCGTACAGTTAGCGGGGGGGCTCTTGTATGGTGACAATGAGCAGTTCTTC.

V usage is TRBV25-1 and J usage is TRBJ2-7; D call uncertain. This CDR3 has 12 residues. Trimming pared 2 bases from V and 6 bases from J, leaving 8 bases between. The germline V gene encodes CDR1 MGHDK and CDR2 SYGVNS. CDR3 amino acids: CASSERALEQYF. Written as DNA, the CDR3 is TGTGCCAGCAGTGAAAGGGCCCTCGAGCAGTACTTC.